This is a list of T cell receptor beta chains from one sample in a study of blood T cell repertoires in COVID-19. Some clones are missing from TCRdb's copy, which holds only in-frame ones; the method was immunoSEQ multiplex PCR. The data show fewer than 200,000 clones, with about 88% seen just once and 0.95% to 1.5% held by the top ten. Material: PBMCs or T cells enriched from blood (not recorded which). Every receptor here comes from a human donor with acute COVID-19. The donor label of this sample is uncertain. Both conserved end residues are part of each CDR3. The order of the fields is J gene, clone size, CDR3 length, D gene, V gene, CDR3 protein, CDR3 DNA. A D gene is named only where the DNA matches it firmly. For some rows the clone size is stated as once, few or many, or as a class when expanded; others skip it.

TRBJ1-4,.,16,.,TRBV19,CGPDFTKGATNEKLFF,TGCGGACCGGACTTTACCAAGGGTGCAACTAATGAAAAACTGTTTTTT
TRBJ2-4,.,19,.,TRBV4-1,CASSQGQIVGPKGPNIQYF,TGCGCCAGCAGCCAAGGGCAGATCGTTGGGCCAAAGGGGCCAAACATTCAGTACTTC
TRBJ2-2,once,15,.,TRBV5-1,CASSPLGANTGELFF,TGCGCCAGCAGCCCTCTAGGGGCAAACACCGGGGAGCTGTTTTTT
TRBJ1-6,.,14,.,TRBV30,CAWSMRVGYSPLHF,TGTGCCTGGAGTATGAGGGTAGGGTATTCACCCCTCCACTTT
TRBJ2-7,few,16,.,TRBV25-1,CASSESGQRPSYEQYF,TGTGCCAGCAGTGAATCCGGACAGAGACCTTCCTACGAGCAGTACTTC
TRBJ2-7,few,13,TRBD1,TRBV7-6,CASSLQDRVGFYF,TGTGCCAGCAGCCTCCAGGACAGGGTGGGCTTTTACTTC
TRBJ2-7,once,13,TRBD1,TRBV18,CASSRTGINEQYF,TGTGCCAGCTCCAGGACAGGGATCAACGAGCAGTACTTC
TRBJ2-3,.,16,TRBD1,TRBV5-8,CASSLGTGLSTDTQYF,TGTGCCAGCAGCTTAGGGACAGGCTTGAGCACAGATACGCAGTATTTT
TRBJ2-1,.,17,.,TRBV30,CAWSSLLTGPRNDEQFF,TGTGCCTGGAGTTCCCTCCTGACAGGTCCCCGGAATGATGAGCAGTTCTTC
TRBJ1-1,.,17,.,TRBV3-1/TRBV3-2,CASSQDPREEDSVEAFF,TGTGCCAGCAGCCAAGATCCACGGGAAGAGGACTCTGTTGAAGCTTTCTTT
TRBJ2-3,.,13,.,TRBV6-4,CASSASGTDTQYF,TGTGCCAGCAGTGCTAGCGGCACAGATACGCAGTATTTT
TRBJ1-3,once,14,.,TRBV5-6,CASSLYSSGNTIYF,TGTGCCAGCAGCTTGTATAGCTCTGGAAACACCATATATTTT
TRBJ2-5,.,15,TRBD2,TRBV5-1,CASSLAAGGQETQYF,TGCGCCAGCAGCTTGGCGGCGGGGGGGCAAGAGACCCAGTACTTC
TRBJ2-2,.,14,TRBD2,TRBV19,CASSERGGSGELFF,TGTGCCAGTAGTGAACGGGGAGGGTCCGGGGAGCTGTTTTTT
TRBJ2-2,few,15,TRBD2,TRBV2,CASSGRTSLSGELFF,TGTGCCAGCAGTGGTAGGACTAGTCTATCCGGGGAGCTGTTTTTT
TRBJ1-1,.,11,.,TRBV5-4,CASRQGPEAFF,TGTGCCAGCAGGCAGGGCCCCGAAGCTTTCTTT
TRBJ1-1,.,14,.,TRBV7-3,CASSLTRTDTEAFF,TGTGCCAGCAGCTTAACGAGGACAGACACTGAAGCTTTCTTT
TRBJ1-4,.,15,TRBD1,TRBV6-5,CASRSPGQSNEKLFF,TGTGCCAGCAGGAGCCCGGGACAGTCTAATGAAAAACTGTTTTTT
TRBJ1-5,.,13,.,TRBV30,CAWSSRGDQPQHF,TGTGCCTGGAGTTCCAGGGGAGATCAGCCCCAGCATTTT
TRBJ1-1,.,15,.,TRBV30,CAWSGLGGMNTEAFF,TGTGCCTGGAGTGGGTTAGGGGGTATGAACACTGAAGCTTTCTTT
TRBJ2-3,.,12,.,TRBV2,CASSWGADTQYF,TGTGCCAGCAGTTGGGGGGCAGATACGCAGTATTTT
TRBJ2-5,once,16,TRBD2,TRBV5-1,CASSSGTSGGQETQYF,TGCGCCAGCAGCAGCGGGACTAGCGGGGGTCAAGAGACCCAGTACTTC
TRBJ1-5,.,13,.,TRBV4-1,CASSSQVYQPQHF,TGCGCCAGCAGCTCCCAGGTTTATCAGCCCCAGCATTTT
TRBJ1-1,.,14,.,TRBV5-1,CASSFERVNTEAFF,TGCGCCAGCAGCTTTGAGAGGGTGAACACTGAAGCTTTCTTT
TRBJ2-3,.,18,TRBD2,TRBV4-1,CASSLPASGGGRTDTQYF,TGCGCCAGCAGCCTTCCGGCTAGCGGGGGGGGCCGCACAGATACGCAGTATTTT
TRBJ1-1,.,16,TRBD1,TRBV5-1,CASSWTLTGVNTEAFF,TGCGCCAGCAGCTGGACCCTAACAGGGGTGAACACTGAAGCTTTCTTT
TRBJ2-1,.,17,TRBD1,TRBV3-1/TRBV3-2,CASSRLMAQGYLDEQFF,TGTGCCAGCAGCCGACTTATGGCACAGGGGTATTTGGATGAGCAGTTCTTC
TRBJ2-1,.,18,TRBD2,TRBV3-1/TRBV3-2,CASSQPPGVAGGFDEQFF,TGTGCCAGCAGCCAACCCCCTGGGGTGGCGGGGGGGTTCGATGAGCAGTTCTTC
TRBJ1-1,.,13,.,TRBV3-1/TRBV3-2,CASSPAGFAEAFF,TGTGCCAGCAGCCCAGCGGGGTTCGCTGAAGCTTTCTTT
TRBJ1-6,.,15,TRBD1,TRBV30,CAWSPWDRGDSPLHF,TGTGCCTGGAGTCCCTGGGACAGGGGAGATTCACCCCTCCACTTT
TRBJ1-1,.,17,TRBD1,TRBV15,CATSGPGDRTGNTEAFF,TGTGCCACCAGCGGCCCGGGGGACAGGACTGGAAACACTGAAGCTTTCTTT
TRBJ1-6,.,14,TRBD1,TRBV30,CAWKVGTGHSPLHF,TGTGCCTGGAAGGTCGGGACAGGGCATTCACCCCTCCACTTT